This T cell receptor beta chain was identified in a study of cytomegalovirus exposure and HLA in healthy donors. Study-level results: The authors confirmed in vitro that three CMV-associated chains were specific for CMV antigens. The classifier reportedly diagnosed cytomegalovirus status with high sensitivity and specificity. According to a later analysis, most TCR beta chains associated with CMV appeared HLA-restricted. Cytomegalovirus association was listed for around 170 TCR beta chains.

Worth noting for this clone: The antigen remains undetermined.

With 60 Vbeta and 13 Jbeta primers, the PCR was carried out. TCRdb's copy holds only in-frame clones and misses some; the assay was immunoSEQ multiplex PCR. Among 270,000 or so clones listed, about nine tenths were seen once. Looked up from germline, CDR1 is SGHRS and CDR2 is YFSETQ. This CDR3 spans 15 amino acids. V lost 3 bases and J lost 10; bases outside the gene matches: 13. Sequencing was performed on PBMCs. This sequence originates from a man in his forties in good health and CMV-seropositive. The V call is TRBV5-1, the J call TRBJ2-1; 7 nucleotides align to TRBD2. The chain's CDR3 is CASSSGTTRRLEQFF. The CDR3 DNA follows: TGCGCCAGCAGCTCCGGGACTACCAGGCGGTTGGAGCAGTTCTTC.